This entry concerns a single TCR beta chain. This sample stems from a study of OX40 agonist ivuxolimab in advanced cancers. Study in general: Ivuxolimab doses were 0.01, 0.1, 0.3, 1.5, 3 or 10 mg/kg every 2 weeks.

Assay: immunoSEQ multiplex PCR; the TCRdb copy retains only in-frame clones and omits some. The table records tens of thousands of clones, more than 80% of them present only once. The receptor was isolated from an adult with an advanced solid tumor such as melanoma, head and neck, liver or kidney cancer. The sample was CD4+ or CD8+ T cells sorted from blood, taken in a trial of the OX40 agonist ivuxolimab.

The CDR3 spells CASRDSAYEQYF. CDR3 bases: TGTGCCAGCAGGGACAGTGCCTACGAGCAGTACTTC. The V gene is TRBV7-2, the J gene TRBJ2-7; D possibly corresponds to TRBD1 (6 bases). V lost 6 bases and J lost 2, with 8 bases in between. CDR3 length: 12 amino acids. CDR1 is SGHTA, CDR2 FQGNSA, per germline.